This T cell receptor beta chain stems from a study of shared clonotypes between healthy human individuals. Trimming stripped 0 bases from V and 5 bases from J, with 11 bases between. Germline CDR1 reads KGHSH; CDR2 reads LQKENI. The CDR3 covers 14 residues. The donor cohort consisted entirely of Caucasian adults residing in Nashville, Tennessee. Some clones are missing from TCRdb's copy, which holds only in-frame ones; the method was immunoSEQ multiplex PCR. This sample carries about 2.4 million clones, roughly 92% of them seen once, and the ten largest clones take 0.13% to 0.15%. The sequenced material came from naive CD4+ T cells sorted from blood. Subset here: CD45RA+ positively selected. The sequence was obtained from a man younger than 30 in good health. The chain employs TRBV18 and TRBJ2-7; D is ambiguous. CDR3 loop: CASSPPGSTHEQYF. CDR3 sequence (DNA): TGTGCCAGCTCACCACCGGGTAGTACCCACGAGCAGTACTTC.